A selection of T cell receptor beta chains follows, all from one sample in a study of blood T cell repertoires in COVID-19. Method: immunoSEQ multiplex PCR; TCRdb's copy keeps in-frame clones and lacks some. The repertoire holds roughly 260,000 clones, with about 88% as singletons. The specimen was peripheral blood. The receptors derive from a man in his sixties who had recovered from COVID-19. Both conserved end residues are part of each CDR3. The D gene is left open where the match is weak. Only part of the rows carry a size: once, few, many, or a class if the clone is expanded.

d_call,clone_size,v_call,j_call,cdr3_aa,cdr3_nt
TRBD1,few,TRBV19,TRBJ1-2,CASSLTGGSQGYTF,TGTGCCAGTAGCCTTACAGGGGGGTCGCAAGGCTACACCTTC
TRBD1,.,TRBV6-5,TRBJ1-6,CASIRDRGSPLHF,TGTGCCAGCATAAGGGACAGAGGTTCACCCCTCCACTTT
.,.,TRBV30,TRBJ2-5,CAWSGGSQETQYF,TGTGCCTGGAGTGGCGGGTCTCAAGAGACCCAGTACTTC
.,.,TRBV18,TRBJ2-2,CASSPPLAENTGELFF,TGTGCCAGCTCACCACCATTAGCGGAGAACACCGGGGAGCTGTTTTTT
.,.,TRBV29-1,TRBJ2-7,CSGGTGFDEQYF,TGCAGCGGCGGTACAGGGTTCGACGAGCAGTACTTC
.,.,TRBV12-3/TRBV12-4,TRBJ1-1,CASTRRQAEAFF,TGTGCCAGCACCCGGAGACAGGCTGAAGCTTTCTTT
TRBD1,.,TRBV19,TRBJ1-2,CASGRDRPFGYTF,TGTGCCAGTGGTCGGGACAGGCCCTTCGGCTACACCTTC
TRBD1,.,TRBV29-1,TRBJ1-2,CSAARTGLYGYTF,TGCAGCGCCGCCCGGACAGGTCTTTATGGCTACACCTTC
.,.,TRBV19,TRBJ1-2,CASSPESYGYTF,TGTGCCAGTAGTCCCGAGTCATATGGCTACACCTTC
TRBD1,once,TRBV4-2,TRBJ1-1,CASSRAGTGGNTEAFF,TGTGCCAGCAGCCGTGCCGGGACAGGGGGGAACACTGAAGCTTTCTTT
TRBD2,.,TRBV7-6,TRBJ2-5,CASSFGLAGETQYF,TGTGCCAGCAGCTTTGGACTAGCTGGTGAGACCCAGTACTTC
.,once,TRBV5-1,TRBJ1-6,CASSLLGGDPLHF,TGCGCCAGCAGCTTACTCGGGGGGGACCCCCTCCACTTT
TRBD1,.,TRBV14,TRBJ2-7,CASSQDARDRGFDEQYF,TGTGCCAGCAGCCAAGATGCACGGGACAGGGGGTTCGACGAGCAGTACTTC
.,.,TRBV7-6,TRBJ2-5,CASSQGETQYF,TGTGCCAGCAGCCAGGGAGAGACCCAGTACTTC
.,.,TRBV21-1,TRBJ1-5,CASRKRADQPQHF,TGTGCCAGCAGAAAGAGAGCTGATCAGCCCCAGCATTTT
.,.,TRBV7-9,TRBJ2-7,CASSLGDRHIYEQYF,TGTGCCAGCAGCTTAGGTGACAGACATATCTACGAGCAGTACTTC
TRBD1,.,TRBV7-9,TRBJ2-7,CASRLKGQGPYEQYF,TGTGCCAGCAGATTAAAAGGACAGGGTCCCTACGAGCAGTACTTC
TRBD1,.,TRBV12-3/TRBV12-4,TRBJ2-5,CASRVRGRETQYF,TGTGCCAGCAGGGTGAGGGGGCGGGAGACCCAGTACTTC
TRBD2,.,TRBV7-6,TRBJ2-2,CAVPHFREVNTGELFF,TGTGCCGTACCTCACTTCCGGGAGGTGAACACCGGGGAGCTGTTTTTT
.,.,TRBV7-2,TRBJ2-5,CASSLASLRETQYF,TGTGCCAGCAGCTTAGCATCTTTGAGAGAGACCCAGTACTTC
TRBD1,.,TRBV2,TRBJ1-3,CASRIGQGIGNTIYF,TGTGCCAGCAGGATTGGACAGGGAATAGGAAACACCATATATTTT
.,.,TRBV18,TRBJ1-2,CASSQGQLYGYTF,TGTGCCAGCTCACAAGGACAGCTCTATGGCTACACCTTC
.,.,TRBV6-5,TRBJ1-2,CASSNRDGYTF,TGTGCCAGCAGTAACCGGGATGGCTACACCTTC
TRBD1,.,TRBV7-2,TRBJ1-4,CASSSDRGDEKLFF,TGTGCCAGCAGCTCTGACAGGGGGGATGAAAAACTGTTTTTT
TRBD1,.,TRBV4-1,TRBJ1-2,CASSQDLGGHPNGYTF,TGCGCCAGCAGCCAAGATCTAGGGGGCCATCCTAATGGCTACACCTTC
.,.,TRBV7-3,TRBJ1-5,CASSSSGRISNQPQHF,TGTGCCAGCAGCTCCTCAGGGAGGATTAGCAATCAGCCCCAGCATTTT
.,.,TRBV12-3/TRBV12-4,TRBJ2-3,CASSRDSTDTQYF,TGTGCCAGCAGTCGGGACTCCACAGATACGCAGTATTTT
TRBD1,.,TRBV7-9,TRBJ2-2,CASSHGQGSNTGELFF,TGTGCCAGCAGCCATGGACAGGGATCGAACACCGGGGAGCTGTTTTTT
.,once,TRBV6-5,TRBJ1-5,CASTTAFSNQPQHF,TGTGCCAGCACGACAGCTTTTAGCAATCAGCCCCAGCATTTT
.,.,TRBV19,TRBJ1-4,CATQWTDEKLFF,TGTGCCACCCAATGGACAGACGAAAAACTGTTTTTT
.,.,TRBV27,TRBJ1-5,CASSLYTGNQPQHF,TGTGCCAGCAGTTTATATACAGGCAATCAGCCCCAGCATTTT
TRBD1,few,TRBV3-1/TRBV3-2,TRBJ1-5,CASSFCPGQQTRQPQHF,TGTGCCAGCAGCTTTTGTCCGGGACAGCAAACTCGACAGCCCCAGCATTTT
.,once,TRBV7-9,TRBJ1-5,CASSAPGDQPQHF,TGTGCCAGCAGCGCTCCAGGGGATCAGCCCCAGCATTTT
.,.,TRBV6-5,TRBJ1-3,CASSYTGISGNTIYF,TGTGCCAGCAGTTACACGGGGATCTCTGGAAACACCATATATTTT
TRBD2,once,TRBV11-3,TRBJ2-1,CASSPRRGSGSEQFF,TGTGCCAGCAGCCCCCGCCGAGGTAGCGGGAGTGAGCAGTTCTTC
.,.,TRBV5-6,TRBJ2-7,CASSSLILASEQYF,TGTGCCAGCAGCTCGTTGATTCTAGCCTCCGAGCAGTACTTC
TRBD2,.,TRBV6-5,TRBJ2-7,CASSPQRGDPYEQYF,TGTGCCAGCAGTCCTCAGCGGGGGGATCCCTACGAGCAGTACTTC
TRBD2,.,TRBV9,TRBJ2-7,CASSVGAGFSGGLYEQYF,TGTGCCAGCAGCGTAGGAGCCGGATTTAGCGGGGGTCTTTACGAGCAGTACTTC
.,few,TRBV9,TRBJ1-6,CASSVEGDHSPLHF,TGTGCCAGCAGCGTAGAGGGGGACCATTCACCCCTCCACTTT
TRBD1,.,TRBV19,TRBJ2-1,CASSAPGQGGRNEQFF,TGTGCCAGTAGTGCGCCGGGACAGGGGGGTCGGAATGAGCAGTTCTTC
.,.,TRBV6-1,TRBJ1-1,CASSEGGLPNTEAFF,TGTGCCAGCAGTGAGGGGGGACTGCCGAACACTGAAGCTTTCTTT
.,.,TRBV4-2,TRBJ2-3,CASSQPAGAKATDTQYF,TGTGCCAGCAGCCAACCCGCGGGGGCCAAAGCTACAGATACGCAGTATTTT
.,.,TRBV27,TRBJ1-1,CASSRGIRAYTTEAFF,TGTGCCAGCAGTCGGGGAATAAGGGCCTATACCACTGAAGCTTTCTTT
.,.,TRBV7-9,TRBJ1-2,CASSPGEGSYGYTF,TGTGCCAGCAGCCCAGGGGAGGGGAGCTATGGCTACACCTTC
.,.,TRBV2,TRBJ1-4,CASSGGSAGEKLFF,TGTGCCAGCAGCGGAGGCAGTGCCGGTGAAAAACTGTTTTTT